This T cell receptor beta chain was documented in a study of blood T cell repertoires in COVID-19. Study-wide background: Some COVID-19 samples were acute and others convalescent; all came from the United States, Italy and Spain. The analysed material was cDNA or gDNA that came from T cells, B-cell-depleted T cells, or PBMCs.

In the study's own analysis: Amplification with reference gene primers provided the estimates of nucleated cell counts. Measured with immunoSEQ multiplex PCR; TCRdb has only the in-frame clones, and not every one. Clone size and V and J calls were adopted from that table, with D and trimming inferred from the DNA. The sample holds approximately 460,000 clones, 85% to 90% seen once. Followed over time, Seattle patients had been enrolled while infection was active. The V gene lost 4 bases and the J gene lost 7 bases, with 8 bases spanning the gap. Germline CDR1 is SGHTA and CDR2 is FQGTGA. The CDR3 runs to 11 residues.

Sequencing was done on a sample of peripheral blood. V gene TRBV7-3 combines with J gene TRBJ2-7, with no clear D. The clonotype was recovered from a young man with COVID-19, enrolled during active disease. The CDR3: CASSSAGEQYF. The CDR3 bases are TGTGCCAGCAGCTCCGCCGGGGAGCAGTACTTC.